The 18 T cell receptor beta chains reported below all come from one sample, sequenced in a study of a mutant IDH1 vaccine in newly diagnosed glioma. The antigens these receptors bind are not known. Time point noted: week 23, last vaccination. Doses comprised 300 ug of mutant IDH1 20-mer peptide each, plus topical imiquimod. Method: immunoSEQ multiplex PCR; TCRdb's copy keeps in-frame clones and lacks some. The table lists around 85,000 clones, roughly 85% of them singletons. Specimen: PBMCs, collected from a glioma patient whose treatment included an IDH1 peptide vaccine. The receptors were sampled from a man younger than 45 with glioma. Some clones in this sample may be carry-over from other donors' samples.

The rearrangement links TRBV18 to TRBJ2-3; D gene uncertain. Germline V gene data show CDR1 as KGHSH and CDR2 as LQKENI. V lost 2 bases and J lost 1, with 4 bases in between. The CDR3 has 13 amino acids. The CDR3: CASSPGGTDTQYF. The CDR3 DNA sequence: TGTGCCAGCTCACCAGGCGGCACAGATACGCAGTATTTT.

The chain joins TRBV25-1 to TRBJ2-2; TRBD2 is a possible D gene (5 bases). The CDR3 has 13 residues. V lost 7 bases and J lost 5, with 11 bases in between. Germline V gene data show CDR1 as MGHDK and CDR2 as SYGVNS. Here the CDR3 DNA reads TGTGCCAGCATGCCGGGGAGTACCGGGGAGCTGTTTTTT. This translates into CASMPGSTGELFF.

The chain recombines TRBV6-5 with TRBJ2-7, with a tentative D call TRBD1 (6 bases). Germline V gene sequence: CDR1 MNHEY, CDR2 SVGAGI. The V gene lost 5 bases and the J gene lost 3 bases, with 17 bases spanning the gap. There are 15 residues in the CDR3. The CDR3 loop is CASSTDRPGSYEQYF. Here the CDR3 DNA reads TGTGCCAGCAGTACCGACAGGCCGGGGAGCTACGAGCAGTACTTC.

This rearrangement joins TRBV7-9 to TRBJ1-2; tentative D call: TRBD1 (5 bases). V was cut by 5 bases and J by 8 bases, with 15 bases left in between. The V gene's germline CDR1 is SEHNR and CDR2 FQNEAQ (reference sequence). The CDR3 sequence is 13 residues long. The CDR3 here is CASSPGRVWGYTF. The CDR3 nucleotides are TGTGCCAGCAGCCCGGGCAGGGTCTGGGGCTACACCTTC. Looking up the rest from reference TRBV7-9 and TRBJ1-2 gives the full variable domain: DTGVSQNPRHKITKRGQNVTFRCDPISEHNRLYWYRQTLGQGPEFLTYFQNEAQLEKSRLLSDRFSAERPKGSFSTLEIQRTEQGDSAMYLCASSPGRVWGYTFGSGTRLTVV.

This sequence joins TRBV10-1 and TRBJ2-2; perhaps TRBD2 as D (5 bases). The CDR3 length is 13 residues. Germline loops: CDR1 WNHNN, CDR2 SYGVQD (reference sequence). Between the trimmed V and J ends, which lost 10 bases and 1 base, there was a span of 10 bases. The CDR3 protein is CATGAENTGELFF. The CDR3 DNA is TGCGCCACTGGAGCGGAGAACACCGGGGAGCTGTTTTTT.

The genes are TRBV14 and TRBJ2-5, with no clear D. The CDR3 is 12 residues long. Trimming stripped 10 bases from V and 3 bases from J, with 12 bases between. CDR1 is SGHDN and CDR2 is FVKESK in the germline V gene. Here the CDR3 DNA reads TGTGCCACCACCGACGGAAAAGAGACCCAGTACTTC. This translates into CATTDGKETQYF.

The V call is TRBV9, the J call TRBJ2-5, with TRBD1 identical over 9 bases. The CDR3 is made up of 13 amino acids. V was clipped by 3 bases and J by 5 bases; unmatched bases: 2. The germline CDR1 and CDR2 sequences are SGDLS and YYNGEE. The CDR3 sequence: CASSAGQGETQYF. The CDR3 region has the DNA TGTGCCAGCAGCGCAGGACAGGGGGAGACCCAGTACTTC.

This clone was counted a single time. V is TRBV4-1 and J is TRBJ2-7, with 8 bases fitting TRBD2. Per the germline V gene, CDR1 is MGHRA and CDR2 is YSYEKL. This CDR3 has 14 amino acids. The trim removed 3 bases at V and 6 bases at J, leaving 7 bases unmatched. The CDR3 here is CASSHTGTSGEQYF. DNA of the CDR3: TGCGCCAGCAGCCACACCGGGACTAGTGGCGAGCAGTACTTC.

This clone was recorded only once. The chain has TRBV6-1 and TRBJ2-7, with D perhaps matching TRBD1 (5 bases). Germline loops: CDR1 MNHNS, CDR2 SASEGT. The CDR3 is 14 amino acids. Trimming pared 6 bases from V and 3 bases from J, leaving 15 bases between. The CDR3 is CASSISDRLYEQYF. The DNA of the CDR3 is TGTGCCAGCAGCATTTCAGACAGACTCTACGAGCAGTACTTC.

The V call is TRBV4-3, the J call TRBJ1-4; D call uncertain. Trimming removed 4 bases from V and 5 bases from J, with 11 bases in between. CDR1 is LGHNA and CDR2 is YSLEER in the germline V gene. The CDR3 spans 14 residues. Written as DNA, the CDR3 is TGCGCCAGCAGCCGCGGGCTGCAGAATGAAAAACTGTTTTTT. It encodes CASSRGLQNEKLFF.

The chain employs TRBV30 and TRBJ1-5, with D perhaps matching TRBD1 (6 bases). The CDR3 consists of 13 residues. V was pared by 5 bases and J by 6 bases, with 14 bases between. Germline V lookup: CDR1 GTSNPN, CDR2 SVGIG (reference sequence). The CDR3 nucleotides are TGTGCCTGGGGGGACAATGGAGTTCAGCCCCAGCATTTT. This encodes CAWGDNGVQPQHF.

This clone showed up just a few times. The genes are TRBV30 and TRBJ1-4; no clear D gene. Germline assignment: CDR1 GTSNPN and CDR2 SVGIG (reference sequence). V was pared by 4 bases and J by 5 bases, with 11 bases between. CDR3 size: 13 residues. CDR3 in amino acids: CAWNPLKNEKLFF. The CDR3 DNA reads TGTGCCTGGAACCCGCTTAAGAATGAAAAACTGTTTTTT.

The CDR3 reads CASSLLGDTEAFF. CDR3 nucleotides: TGTGCCAGCAGCCTCCTTGGGGACACTGAAGCTTTCTTT. J is TRBJ1-1 and V is TRBV5-4; D unclear. Germline V CDR1 and CDR2: SGHNT, YYREEE (reference sequence). This CDR3 contains 13 residues. V was shortened by 4 bases and J by 3 bases, with 10 bases between the two germline ends.

The rearrangement joins TRBV1 to TRBJ2-7. TRBV1 corresponds to a pseudogene. The CDR3 length is 13 residues. The CDR3 DNA reads TGCACCCTGCCACGGCGGAGGGGGTCCGAGCAGTACTTC. This gives the protein CTLPRRRGSEQYF.

This clone was picked up a small number of times. The rearrangement joins TRBV6-5 to TRBJ2-5; D might be TRBD1 or TRBD2, each matching 6 bases. The CDR3 consists of 13 residues. Trimming removed 2 bases at V and 9 bases at J, with 13 bases between. Germline CDR1 and CDR2: MNHEY and SVGAGI. The CDR3 DNA is TGTGCCAGCAGTTACGGGGGGCAGGGGTCCCAGTACTTC. Its translation is CASSYGGQGSQYF.

This clone showed up just a few times. This chain connects TRBV14 to TRBJ2-5, with D possibly TRBD2 on 5 matching bases. Germline CDR1 reads SGHDN; CDR2 reads FVKESK. This CDR3 has 14 amino acids. Between the trimmed V and J ends, which lost 4 bases and 3 bases, there was a span of 12 bases. The CDR3 sequence: CASSPRTGKETQYF. The DNA for the CDR3 is TGTGCCAGCAGCCCGCGGACGGGGAAAGAGACCCAGTACTTC.

The chain carries TRBV10-1 and TRBJ2-1, with 9 nucleotides matching TRBD2. With V trimmed by 7 bases and J by 6 bases, 7 bases remained unmatched. The V gene's germline CDR1 is WNHNN and CDR2 SYGVQD (reference sequence). This CDR3 is 14 amino acids long. The CDR3 DNA reads TGCGCCAGCAACCGCCCAGCGGGAGGCAATGAGCAGTTCTTC. It is translated as CASNRPAGGNEQFF.

The J gene is TRBJ2-2, the V gene TRBV11-2; TRBD2 is a possible D gene (6 bases). This CDR3 is 16 amino acids long. Germline loops: CDR1 SGHAT, CDR2 FQNNGV. Trimming stripped 2 bases from V and 14 bases from J, with 24 bases between. The CDR3 loop reads CASSLLRETVTGGLFF. DNA for the CDR3: TGTGCCAGCAGCTTACTGCGGGAAACAGTAACCGGCGGCCTGTTTTTT.